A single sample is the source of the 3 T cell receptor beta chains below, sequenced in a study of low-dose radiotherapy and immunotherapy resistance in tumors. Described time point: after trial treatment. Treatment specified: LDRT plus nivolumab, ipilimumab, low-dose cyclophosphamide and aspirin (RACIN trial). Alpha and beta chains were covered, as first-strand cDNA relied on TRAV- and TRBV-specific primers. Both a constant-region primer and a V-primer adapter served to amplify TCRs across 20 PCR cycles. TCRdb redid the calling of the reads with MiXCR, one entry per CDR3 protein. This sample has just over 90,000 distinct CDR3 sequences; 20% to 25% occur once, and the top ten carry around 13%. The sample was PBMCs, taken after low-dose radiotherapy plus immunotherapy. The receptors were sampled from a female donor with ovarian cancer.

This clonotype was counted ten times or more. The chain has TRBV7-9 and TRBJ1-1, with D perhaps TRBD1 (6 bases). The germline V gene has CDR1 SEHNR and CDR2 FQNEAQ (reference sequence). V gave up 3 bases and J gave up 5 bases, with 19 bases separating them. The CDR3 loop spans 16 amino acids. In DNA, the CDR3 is TGTGCCAGCAGCTTCGCCGGGCGCAGGGGAAAAACTGAAGCTTTCTTT. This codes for CASSFAGRRGKTEAFF.

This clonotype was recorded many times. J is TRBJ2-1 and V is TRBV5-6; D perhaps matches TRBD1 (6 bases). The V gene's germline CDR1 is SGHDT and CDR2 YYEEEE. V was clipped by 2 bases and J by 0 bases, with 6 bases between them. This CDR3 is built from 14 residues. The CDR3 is CASSFRGSYNEQFF. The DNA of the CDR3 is TGTGCCAGCAGCTTCAGGGGCTCCTACAATGAGCAGTTCTTC. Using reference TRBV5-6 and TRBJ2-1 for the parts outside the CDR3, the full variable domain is DAGVTQSPTHLIKTRGQQVTLRCSPKSGHDTVSWYQQALGQGPQFIFQYYEEEERQRGNFPDRFSGHQFPNYSSELNVNALLLGDSALYLCASSFRGSYNEQFFGPGTRLTVL.

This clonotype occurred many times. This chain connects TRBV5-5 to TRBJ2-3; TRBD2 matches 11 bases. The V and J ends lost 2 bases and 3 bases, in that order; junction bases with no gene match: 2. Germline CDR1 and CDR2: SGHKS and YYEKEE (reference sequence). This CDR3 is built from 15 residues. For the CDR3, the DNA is TGTGCCAGCAGCTTACTAGCGGGAGAGACAGATACGCAGTATTTT. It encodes CASSLLAGETDTQYF.